Listed below are T cell receptor beta chains from one sample, sequenced in a study of cytomegalovirus exposure and HLA in healthy donors. The protocol was immunoSEQ multiplex PCR, while the TCRdb copy is restricted to in-frame clones and leaves out a portion. This table has 170,000 or so clones, 80% appearing once. Sequenced: PBMCs. These receptors originate from a woman in her forties or fifties in good health and CMV-seropositive. CDR3s include the opening cysteine and the closing phenylalanine or tryptophan. The D gene is left open where the match is weak. Some rows have no size entry. The others give once, few or many, or a class for an expanded clone.

CDR3 DNA: TGTGCCAGCAGCCCATCCCATGGCTACACCTTC
CDR3 protein: CASSPSHGYTF
clone size: NA
D gene: NA
J gene: TRBJ1-2
V gene: TRBV28

CDR3 DNA: TGTGCCAGCAGTTTAGAGGCGAGAGGGAAGCAGTACTTC
CDR3 protein: CASSLEARGKQYF
clone size: NA
D gene: NA
J gene: TRBJ2-7
V gene: TRBV27

CDR3 DNA: TGTGCCAGCAGCGTAGCCGCCGGTCACAGCAATTCACCCCTCCACTTT
CDR3 protein: CASSVAAGHSNSPLHF
clone size: NA
D gene: NA
J gene: TRBJ1-6
V gene: TRBV9

CDR3 DNA: TGTGCCAGCAGTGACCATCAACAGCCCCAGCATTTT
CDR3 protein: CASSDHQQPQHF
clone size: NA
D gene: NA
J gene: TRBJ1-5
V gene: TRBV6-1

CDR3 DNA: TGTGCCAGCAGCCAAGATCTAGCGGGGGTCACAGATACGCAGTATTTT
CDR3 protein: CASSQDLAGVTDTQYF
clone size: NA
D gene: TRBD2
J gene: TRBJ2-3
V gene: TRBV4-2

CDR3 DNA: TGTGCCAGTAGTACCTCGGACAGGGATCGGCATTTT
CDR3 protein: CASSTSDRDRHF
clone size: few
D gene: TRBD1
J gene: TRBJ1-5
V gene: TRBV19

CDR3 DNA: TGTGCCAGTAACCCTTCGAGGCGGGGTGGTGAAGCTTTCTTT
CDR3 protein: CASNPSRRGGEAFF
clone size: once
D gene: NA
J gene: TRBJ1-1
V gene: TRBV19

CDR3 DNA: TGTGCCAGCAGCCCTCTCGGACAGGGGGCGTCGGGGGGCTACACCTTC
CDR3 protein: CASSPLGQGASGGYTF
clone size: NA
D gene: TRBD1
J gene: TRBJ1-2
V gene: TRBV9

CDR3 DNA: TGTGCCAGCAGCGGACGGGACAGGGAATACGAGCAGTACTTC
CDR3 protein: CASSGRDREYEQYF
clone size: NA
D gene: TRBD1
J gene: TRBJ2-7
V gene: TRBV11-3

CDR3 DNA: TGTGCCAGCAGTTACTCGACTAGCACAGATACGCAGTATTTT
CDR3 protein: CASSYSTSTDTQYF
clone size: few
D gene: NA
J gene: TRBJ2-3
V gene: TRBV28

CDR3 DNA: TGCGCCAGCAGCCAGACGGGAGCTAACTATGGCTACACCTTC
CDR3 protein: CASSQTGANYGYTF
clone size: once
D gene: NA
J gene: TRBJ1-2
V gene: TRBV4-3

CDR3 DNA: TGCGCCAGCAGCTTGGCGACTAGCGGCTCCTACAATGAGCAGTTCTTC
CDR3 protein: CASSLATSGSYNEQFF
clone size: NA
D gene: TRBD2
J gene: TRBJ2-1
V gene: TRBV5-1

CDR3 DNA: TGTGCCAGCAGCTTAGGCTGGGGCTCCTACACAGATACGCAGTATTTT
CDR3 protein: CASSLGWGSYTDTQYF
clone size: few
D gene: NA
J gene: TRBJ2-3
V gene: TRBV11-2

CDR3 DNA: TGTGCCAGCAGCTTTCAGAACACAGATACGCAGTATTTT
CDR3 protein: CASSFQNTDTQYF
clone size: NA
D gene: NA
J gene: TRBJ2-3
V gene: TRBV5-6

CDR3 DNA: TGTTCCAGCAGCTTGGGCGGGGCTGGGGGCTACACCTTC
CDR3 protein: CSSSLGGAGGYTF
clone size: NA
D gene: NA
J gene: TRBJ1-2
V gene: TRBV7-9

CDR3 DNA: TGTGCCACCAGCAGAGACCTACGACAGGGTGGTACAGATACGCAGTATTTT
CDR3 protein: CATSRDLRQGGTDTQYF
clone size: few
D gene: TRBD1
J gene: TRBJ2-3
V gene: TRBV15

CDR3 DNA: TGTGCCAGCAGTGGTCAGGGGGCGCGAGGGGGGAATTGGAATCAGCCCCAGCATTTT
CDR3 protein: CASSGQGARGGNWNQPQHF
clone size: few
D gene: TRBD1
J gene: TRBJ1-5
V gene: TRBV28

CDR3 DNA: TGTGCCAGCAGTTCCCTCAGGGAAAAAGGTAACACTGAAGCTTTCTTT
CDR3 protein: CASSSLREKGNTEAFF
clone size: NA
D gene: NA
J gene: TRBJ1-1
V gene: TRBV27

CDR3 DNA: TGTGCCAGCAGCTTCGGGGCGGGAAAAGCCCCAAAAGGGGAGCAGTTCTTC
CDR3 protein: CASSFGAGKAPKGEQFF
clone size: NA
D gene: NA
J gene: TRBJ2-1
V gene: TRBV7-2

CDR3 DNA: TGTGCCAGCAGCCCTAAAGGACAGGGGGCGCGGAATGAAAAACTGTTTTTT
CDR3 protein: CASSPKGQGARNEKLFF
clone size: NA
D gene: TRBD1
J gene: TRBJ1-4
V gene: TRBV9

CDR3 DNA: TGTGCCCTGGGGGGGACAGGGGGCCTCACAGATACGCAGTATTTT
CDR3 protein: CALGGTGGLTDTQYF
clone size: NA
D gene: TRBD1
J gene: TRBJ2-3
V gene: TRBV10-3

CDR3 DNA: TGTGCCAGCAAGGACAGAAATTCACCCCTCCACTTT
CDR3 protein: CASKDRNSPLHF
clone size: once
D gene: NA
J gene: TRBJ1-6
V gene: TRBV27

CDR3 DNA: TGTGCCAGCAGCCCCCAGGTCGGGATCGACATTCAGTACTTC
CDR3 protein: CASSPQVGIDIQYF
clone size: few
D gene: NA
J gene: TRBJ2-4
V gene: TRBV9

CDR3 DNA: TGCGCCAGCAGCCAAGTTAGCAACGACGAGCAGTACTTC
CDR3 protein: CASSQVSNDEQYF
clone size: NA
D gene: NA
J gene: TRBJ2-7
V gene: TRBV4-3

CDR3 DNA: TGTGCCACCAGCAGAGCCCCACAGGGGAGCAATCAGCCCCAGCATTTT
CDR3 protein: CATSRAPQGSNQPQHF
clone size: NA
D gene: TRBD1
J gene: TRBJ1-5
V gene: TRBV15

CDR3 DNA: TGTGCCAGCAGCTCATGGAGAGGCACAGATACGCAGTATTTT
CDR3 protein: CASSSWRGTDTQYF
clone size: few
D gene: NA
J gene: TRBJ2-3
V gene: TRBV4-2

CDR3 DNA: TGTGCCAGCAGCTTCGCGGCAGACAGTCTACCGGCGGGATACGAGCAGTACTTC
CDR3 protein: CASSFAADSLPAGYEQYF
clone size: NA
D gene: NA
J gene: TRBJ2-7
V gene: TRBV5-4